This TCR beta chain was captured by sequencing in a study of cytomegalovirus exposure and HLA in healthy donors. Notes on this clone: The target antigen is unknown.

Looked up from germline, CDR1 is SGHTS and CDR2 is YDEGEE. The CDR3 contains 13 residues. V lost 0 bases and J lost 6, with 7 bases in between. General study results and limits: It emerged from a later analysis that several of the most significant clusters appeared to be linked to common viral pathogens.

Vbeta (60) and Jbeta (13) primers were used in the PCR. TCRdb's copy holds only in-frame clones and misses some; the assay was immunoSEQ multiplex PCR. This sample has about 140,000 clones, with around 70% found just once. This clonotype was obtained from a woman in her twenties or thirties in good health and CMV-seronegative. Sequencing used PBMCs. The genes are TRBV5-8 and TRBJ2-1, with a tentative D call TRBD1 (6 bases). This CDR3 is CASSLDRVNEQFF. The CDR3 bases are TGTGCCAGCAGCTTGGACAGGGTCAATGAGCAGTTCTTC.